This TCR beta chain is from a study of radiotherapy plus CTLA-4 blockade in lung cancer. Overall study context: Among all patients, around 18% showed objective responses, while 30% to 35% had disease control.

Those patients who had chemo-refractory metastatic non-small-cell lung cancer were given focal radiation along with CTLA-4 blockade through ipilimumab. Using immunoSEQ multiplex PCR, the repertoire was profiled, and TCRdb retains in-frame clones only, with some absent. The table includes approximately 67,000 clones, approximately 80% detected once. Germline values: CDR1 SGHRS, CDR2 YFSETQ. There are 12 residues in the CDR3. The V and J ends lost 1 base and 4 bases respectively, with 6 bases between them. This clone has a handful of counts. J is TRBJ2-7 and V is TRBV5-1; D gene unclear. Source: peripheral blood, taken from a patient treated with radiotherapy plus ipilimumab. The sequence was obtained from a human donor with non-small cell lung cancer who had a partial response to radiotherapy plus ipilimumab. The CDR3 reads CASSLTEYEQYF. The CDR3 bases are TGCGCCAGCAGCTTGACAGAGTACGAGCAGTACTTC.